This T cell receptor (beta chain) was recorded in a study of cytomegalovirus exposure and HLA in healthy donors (dated by TCRdb to 2015 to 2018). About the study as a whole: The 670 or so repertoires of the first cohort and the approximately 130 validation repertoires were produced on the same platform, according to a later analysis. Besides the first cohort of 666 subjects, a separate validation cohort made up of around 120 different subjects was used. The study aimed to test whether cataloging public T cell receptors could reveal signatures of past pathogen exposure. The study combined high-throughput TCR immunosequencing, statistical association of individual TCRs with disease status, and machine learning to predict cytomegalovirus infection status.

This clone was observed a handful of times. There is no known antigen for this receptor. The junction shows a germline mismatch at one end, possibly a read error. From the germline V gene, CDR1 is SGHVS and CDR2 is FQNEAQ. The CDR3 runs 14 residues from the cysteine to the phenylalanine. Of the read, only the CDR3 DNA is kept; its 42 bases are in frame from base 1. The donors belonged to the validation cohort of around 110 subjects, which was separate from the roughly 680-subject first cohort. The library was obtained by the immunoSEQ multiplex PCR assay. The study's processing was this. To diagnose cytomegalovirus status from the catalog of TCR beta chain sequences, a statistical classification framework was built. The table comes from immuneACCESS by way of TCRdb, which keeps in-frame sequences with V and J called. Part of the clones is missing from these tables; in studies checked, under half for an unresolved V gene and the rest for unknown reasons. The V and J calls and the clone size are those of that table, but D and trimming were determined from the DNA. The sample yields 90,000 to 150,000 clones; about 85% were counted once. In total, the top ten clones hold under 2.5% of the sample.

General conclusions and limits of the study: The classifier was reported to diagnose cytomegalovirus status with high specificity and sensitivity in both the original cohort and the validation cohort. According to the authors, the approach could potentially be generalized to other disease states and immunological phenotypes. Most TCR sequences were seen in very few donors, while some public TCRs were found in many individuals. A later analysis had no HLA typing for the validation cohort, so co-occurrence there was scored across all 110 or so repertoires. In vitro tests confirmed that three of the cytomegalovirus-associated TCR beta chains recognize cytomegalovirus antigens. In a later analysis, TCRs clustered in the first cohort were found to also tend to co-occur in the 120 or so validation repertoires, with around 94% of cluster scores above 0. The study listed 150 to 200 TCR beta chains as associated with cytomegalovirus.

Material: PBMCs. The clonotype originates from a young woman in good health and CMV-seronegative. This sequence uses TRBV7-8 and TRBJ2-4; TRBD2 matches 11 bases in the middle. This receptor carries the CDR3 CASSLAASGGPGAF. The nucleotide sequence is given as TGTGCCAGCAGCTTAGCTGCTAGCGGGGGGCCGGGGGCCTTC.